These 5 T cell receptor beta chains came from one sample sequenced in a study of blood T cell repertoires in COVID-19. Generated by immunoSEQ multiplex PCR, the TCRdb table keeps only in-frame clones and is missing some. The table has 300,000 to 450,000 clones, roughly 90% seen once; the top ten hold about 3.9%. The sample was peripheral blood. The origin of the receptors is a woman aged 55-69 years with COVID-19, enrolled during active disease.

CDR3 sequence: CASSLAGVGNYGYTF. DNA of the CDR3: TGCGCCAGCAGCTTGGCCGGGGTTGGTAACTATGGCTACACCTTC. The V call is TRBV5-1, the J call TRBJ1-2, with D hard to call. The CDR3 is made up of 15 amino acids. V gave up 0 bases and J gave up 1 base, with 10 bases separating them. Germline V lookup: CDR1 SGHRS, CDR2 YFSETQ.

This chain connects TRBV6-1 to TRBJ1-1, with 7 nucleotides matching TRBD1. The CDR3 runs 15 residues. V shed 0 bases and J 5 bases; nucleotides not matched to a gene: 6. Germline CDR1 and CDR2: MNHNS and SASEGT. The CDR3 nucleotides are TGTGCCAGCAGTGAAGCAAGGGGGCGGTGGACTGAAGCTTTCTTT. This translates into CASSEARGRWTEAFF.

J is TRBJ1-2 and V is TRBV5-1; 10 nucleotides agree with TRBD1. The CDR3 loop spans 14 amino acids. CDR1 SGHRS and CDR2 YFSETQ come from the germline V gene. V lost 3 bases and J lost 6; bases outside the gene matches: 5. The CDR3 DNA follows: TGCGCCAGCAGCTGGGACAGGGGAGACAATGGCTACACCTTC. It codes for CASSWDRGDNGYTF.

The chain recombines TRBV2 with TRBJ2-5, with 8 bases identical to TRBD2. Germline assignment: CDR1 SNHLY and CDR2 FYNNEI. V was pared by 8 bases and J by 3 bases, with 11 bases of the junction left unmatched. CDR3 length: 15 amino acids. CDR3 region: CASEKKRGFEETQYF. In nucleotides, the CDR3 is TGTGCCAGCGAAAAAAAGCGGGGGTTTGAAGAGACCCAGTACTTC.

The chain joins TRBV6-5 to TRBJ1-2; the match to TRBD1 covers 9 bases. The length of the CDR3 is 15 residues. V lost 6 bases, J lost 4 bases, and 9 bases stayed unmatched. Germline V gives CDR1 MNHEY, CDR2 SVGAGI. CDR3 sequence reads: CASSRPGTGFYGYTF. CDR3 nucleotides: TGTGCCAGCAGCCGTCCCGGGACAGGGTTCTATGGCTACACCTTC.